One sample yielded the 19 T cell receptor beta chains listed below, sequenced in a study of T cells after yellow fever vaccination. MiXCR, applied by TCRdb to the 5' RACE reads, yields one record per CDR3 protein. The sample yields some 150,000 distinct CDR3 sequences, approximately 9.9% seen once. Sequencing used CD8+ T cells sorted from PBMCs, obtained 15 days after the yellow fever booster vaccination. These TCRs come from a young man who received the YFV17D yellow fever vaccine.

CDR3 DNA: TGTGCCAGCACCTTACGCGGGACAGTTTTTTTAGAAGCTTTCTTT. It yields the protein CASTLRGTVFLEAFF. The V and J genes are TRBV6-2 or TRBV6-3 and TRBJ1-1, with 7 bases matching TRBD1. V was pared by 7 bases and J by 8 bases, with 16 bases of the junction left unmatched. Germline V gives CDR1 MNHEY, CDR2 SVGEGT. This CDR3 has 15 residues.

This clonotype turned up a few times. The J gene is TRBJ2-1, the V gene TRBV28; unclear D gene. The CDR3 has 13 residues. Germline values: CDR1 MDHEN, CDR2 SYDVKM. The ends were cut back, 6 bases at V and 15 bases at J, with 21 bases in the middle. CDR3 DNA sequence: TGTGCCAGCAGCTACTCAACCGGGCTCATCCCGTTCTTC. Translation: CASSYSTGLIPFF.

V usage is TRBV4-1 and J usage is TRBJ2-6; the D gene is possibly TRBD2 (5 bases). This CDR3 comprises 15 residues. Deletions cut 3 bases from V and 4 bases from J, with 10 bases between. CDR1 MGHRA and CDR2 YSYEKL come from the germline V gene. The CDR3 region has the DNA TGCGCCAGCAGCCAGGACGGCGGGGGGGCCAACGTCCTGACTTTC. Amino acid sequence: CASSQDGGGANVLTF.

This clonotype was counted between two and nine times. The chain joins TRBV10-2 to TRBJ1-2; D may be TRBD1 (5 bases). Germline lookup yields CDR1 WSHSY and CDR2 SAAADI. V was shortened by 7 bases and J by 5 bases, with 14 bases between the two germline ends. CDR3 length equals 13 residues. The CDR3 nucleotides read TGCGCCAGCACAGCCGGGACCTATTATGGCTACACCTTC. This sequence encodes CASTAGTYYGYTF.

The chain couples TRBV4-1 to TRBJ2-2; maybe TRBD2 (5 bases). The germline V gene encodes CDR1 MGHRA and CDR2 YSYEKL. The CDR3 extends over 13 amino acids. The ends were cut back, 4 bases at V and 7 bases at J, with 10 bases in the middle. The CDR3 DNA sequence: TGCGCCAGCAGCCTAACCGGGAACGGGGAGCTGTTTTTT. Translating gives CASSLTGNGELFF.

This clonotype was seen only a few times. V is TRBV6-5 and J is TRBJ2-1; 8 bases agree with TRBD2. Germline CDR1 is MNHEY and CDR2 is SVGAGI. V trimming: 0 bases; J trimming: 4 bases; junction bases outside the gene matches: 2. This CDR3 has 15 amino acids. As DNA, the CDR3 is TGTGCCAGCAGTTACTCGGAGCGGGGGTACAATGAGCAGTTCTTC. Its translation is CASSYSERGYNEQFF.

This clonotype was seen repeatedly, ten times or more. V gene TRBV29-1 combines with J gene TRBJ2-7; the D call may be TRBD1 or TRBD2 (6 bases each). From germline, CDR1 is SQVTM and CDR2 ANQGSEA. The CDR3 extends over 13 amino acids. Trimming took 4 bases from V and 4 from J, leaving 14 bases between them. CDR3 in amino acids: CSVVLRDKYEQYV. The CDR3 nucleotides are TGCAGCGTTGTGTTGCGGGACAAGTACGAGCAGTACGTC.

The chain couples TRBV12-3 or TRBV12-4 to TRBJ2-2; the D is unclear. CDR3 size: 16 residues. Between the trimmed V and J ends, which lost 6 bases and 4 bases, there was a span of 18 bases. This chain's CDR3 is CASSQPSTLLTGELFF. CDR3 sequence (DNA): TGTGCCAGCAGCCAACCATCCACGCTACTCACCGGGGAGCTGTTTTTT.

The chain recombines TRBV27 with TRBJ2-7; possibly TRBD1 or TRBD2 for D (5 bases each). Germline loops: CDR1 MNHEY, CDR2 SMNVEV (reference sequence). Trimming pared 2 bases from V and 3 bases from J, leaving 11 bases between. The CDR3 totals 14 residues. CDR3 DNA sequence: TGTGCCAGCAGTTTAACGGGGCAGAACTACGAGCAGTACTTC. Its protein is CASSLTGQNYEQYF.

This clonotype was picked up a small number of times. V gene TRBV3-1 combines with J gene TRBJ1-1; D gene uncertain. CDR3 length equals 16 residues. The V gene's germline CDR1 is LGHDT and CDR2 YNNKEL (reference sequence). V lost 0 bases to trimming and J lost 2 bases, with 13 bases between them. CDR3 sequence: CASSQDFGILNTEAFF. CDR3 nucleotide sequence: TGTGCCAGCAGCCAAGATTTCGGGATTTTAAACACTGAAGCTTTCTTT.

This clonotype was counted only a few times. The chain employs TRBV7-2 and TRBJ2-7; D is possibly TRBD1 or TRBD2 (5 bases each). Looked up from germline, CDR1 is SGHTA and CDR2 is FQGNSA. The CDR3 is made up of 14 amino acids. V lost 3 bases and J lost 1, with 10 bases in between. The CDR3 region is CASSFFGGSYEQYF. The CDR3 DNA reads TGTGCCAGCAGCTTCTTTGGGGGATCCTACGAGCAGTACTTC.

This CDR3 is CASSQSGNYEQYF. CDR3 coding DNA: TGTGCCAGCAGCCAGTCCGGGAACTACGAGCAGTACTTC. This sequence joins TRBV16 and TRBJ2-7; a weak D match, TRBD2 (5 bases). Between the trimmed V and J ends, which lost 3 bases and 3 bases, there was a span of 9 bases. CDR1 is KGHSY and CDR2 is FQNENV in the germline V gene. This CDR3 contains 13 residues.

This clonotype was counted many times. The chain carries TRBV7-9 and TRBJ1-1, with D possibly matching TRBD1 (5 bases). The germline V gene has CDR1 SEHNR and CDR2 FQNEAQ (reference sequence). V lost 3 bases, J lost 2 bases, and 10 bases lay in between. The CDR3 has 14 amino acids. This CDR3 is CASSLGGANTEAFF. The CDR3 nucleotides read TGTGCCAGCAGCTTGGGCGGGGCCAACACTGAAGCTTTCTTT. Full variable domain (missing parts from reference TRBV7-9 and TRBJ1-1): DTGVSQNPRHKITKRGQNVTFRCDPISEHNRLYWYRQTLGQGPEFLTYFQNEAQLEKSRLLSDRFSAERPKGSFSTLEIQRTEQGDSAMYLCASSLGGANTEAFFGQGTRLTVV.

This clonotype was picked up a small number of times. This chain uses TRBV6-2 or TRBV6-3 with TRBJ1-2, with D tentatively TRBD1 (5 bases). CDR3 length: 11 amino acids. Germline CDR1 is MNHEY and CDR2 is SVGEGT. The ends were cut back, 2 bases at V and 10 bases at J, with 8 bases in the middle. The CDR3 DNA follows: TGTGCCAGCAGTTACGGGGGATTCTACACCTTC. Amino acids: CASSYGGFYTF.

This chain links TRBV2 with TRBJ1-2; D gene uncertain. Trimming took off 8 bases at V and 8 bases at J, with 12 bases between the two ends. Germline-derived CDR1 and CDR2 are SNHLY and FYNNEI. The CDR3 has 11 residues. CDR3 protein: CASESSSGYTF. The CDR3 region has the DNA TGTGCCAGCGAGTCCAGCAGCGGCTACACCTTC.

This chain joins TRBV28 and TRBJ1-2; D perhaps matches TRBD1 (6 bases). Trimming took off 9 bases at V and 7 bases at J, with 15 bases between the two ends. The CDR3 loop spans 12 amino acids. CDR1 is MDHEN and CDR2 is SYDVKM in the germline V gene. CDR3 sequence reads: CASGNRAGGYTF. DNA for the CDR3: TGTGCCAGTGGAAACAGGGCTGGTGGCTACACCTTC.

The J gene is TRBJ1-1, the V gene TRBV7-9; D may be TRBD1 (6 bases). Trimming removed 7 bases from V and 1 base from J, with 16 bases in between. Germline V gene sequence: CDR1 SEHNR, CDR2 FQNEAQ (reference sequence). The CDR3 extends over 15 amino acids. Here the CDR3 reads CASIDIGGGNTEAFF. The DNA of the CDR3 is TGTGCCAGCATCGATATAGGGGGAGGGAACACTGAAGCTTTCTTT.

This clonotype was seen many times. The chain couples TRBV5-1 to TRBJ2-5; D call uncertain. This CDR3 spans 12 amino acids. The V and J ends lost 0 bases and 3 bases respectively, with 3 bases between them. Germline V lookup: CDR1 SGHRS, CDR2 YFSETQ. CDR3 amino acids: CASSLDEETQYF. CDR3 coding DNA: TGCGCCAGCAGCTTGGACGAAGAGACCCAGTACTTC.

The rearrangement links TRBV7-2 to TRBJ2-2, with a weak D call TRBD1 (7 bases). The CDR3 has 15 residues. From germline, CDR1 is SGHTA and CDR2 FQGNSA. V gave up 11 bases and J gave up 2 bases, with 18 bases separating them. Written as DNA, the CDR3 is TGTGCCCAGGGGGGAACCATAATAAACACCGGGGAGCTGTTTTTT. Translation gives CAQGGTIINTGELFF. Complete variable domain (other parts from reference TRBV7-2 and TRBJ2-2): GAGVSQSPSNKVTEKGKDVELRCDPISGHTALYWYRQSLGQGLEFLIYFQGNSAPDKSGLPSDRFSAERTGGSVSTLTIQRTQQEDSAVYLCAQGGTIINTGELFFGEGSRLTVL.